Following are 8 T cell receptor beta chains from one sample sequenced in a study of T-cell reconstitution after alpha-beta-depleted transplantation in children. Preparing the TCRbeta library involved the use of unique molecular identifiers. TCRdb re-derived calls from the PCR reads in MiXCR, one entry per CDR3 protein. The sample holds about 580,000 distinct CDR3 sequences, about 23% seen once. The sample in question was PBMCs, mostly from graft donor cells, obtained 360 days after TCRalphabeta/CD19-depleted stem cell transplant. The origin of the receptors is a boy younger than two who had a stem cell transplant for acute myeloid leukemia, so the T cells may come from the graft donor.

The CDR3 here is CASSSLAGGPTQYF. The CDR3 nucleotides read TGTGCCAGCAGTTCCTTAGCGGGGGGCCCCACGCAGTATTTT. This sequence joins TRBV12-3 or TRBV12-4 and TRBJ2-3, with 10 bases fitting TRBD2. Trimming removed 4 bases from V and 9 bases from J; junction bases left unmatched: 7. This CDR3 spans 14 amino acids.

This clonotype showed up many times. The chain has TRBV4-3 and TRBJ1-1, with D possibly matching TRBD1 (5 bases). The CDR3 contains 16 residues. Germline loops: CDR1 LGHNA, CDR2 YSLEER. V was pared by 0 bases and J by 3 bases, with 14 bases between. In DNA, the CDR3 is TGCGCCAGCAGCCAAGAAGCGCCGGGGCCGCACACTGAAGCTTTCTTT. This translates into CASSQEAPGPHTEAFF.

This clonotype showed up just once. The gene calls are TRBV12-3 or TRBV12-4 and TRBJ2-5, with D possibly being TRBD1 (7 bases). Trimming took off 3 bases at V and 7 bases at J, with 15 bases between the two ends. CDR3 length equals 14 residues. As DNA, the CDR3 is TGTGCCAGCAGTTTGGAGGGCAGGGGGTCGACCCAGTACTTC. Its translation is CASSLEGRGSTQYF.

V usage is TRBV7-6 and J usage is TRBJ2-1; D is possibly TRBD2 (7 bases). Looked up from germline, CDR1 is SGHVS and CDR2 is FNYEAQ. The CDR3 extends over 20 amino acids. V lost 0 bases and J 0 bases, leaving 21 bases between the germline ends. For the CDR3, the DNA is TGTGCCAGCAGCTTAGCCGGCCCTTGGCGGGGGCCGTCCTCCTACAATGAGCAGTTCTTC. Residues: CASSLAGPWRGPSSYNEQFF. The full variable domain, in which reference TRBV7-6 and TRBJ2-1 provide the parts outside the CDR3, is GAGVSQSPRYKVTKRGQDVALRCDPISGHVSLYWYRQALGQGPEFLTYFNYEAQQDKSGLPNDRFSAERPEGSISTLTIQRTEQRDSAMYRCASSLAGPWRGPSSYNEQFFGPGTRLTVL.

This clonotype was recorded a few times. This chain uses TRBV7-9 with TRBJ1-1; D not resolved. CDR1 and CDR2 (germline): SEHNR, FQNEAQ (reference sequence). CDR3 length: 9 amino acids. V dropped 4 bases and J dropped 13 bases, with 7 bases sitting between them. The DNA of the CDR3 is TGTGCCAGCAGCTCCGGGAGTTTCTTT. Translation: CASSSGSFF.

The table lists this clonotype with a few counts. The chain recombines TRBV10-1 with TRBJ2-7, with TRBD1 matching 8 bases. CDR3 size: 17 residues. Germline loops: CDR1 WNHNN, CDR2 SYGVQD (reference sequence). The trim removed 2 bases at V and 0 bases at J, leaving 9 bases unmatched. The CDR3 coding sequence is TGCGCCAGCAGTGAGAAGGAGGGACAGGAGAGCTCCTACGAGCAGTACGTC. This translates into CASSEKEGQESSYEQYV.

There are a few counts of this clonotype. The chain carries TRBV12-3 or TRBV12-4 and TRBJ1-1, with unresolved D. The V end was cut by 6 bases, the J end by 5 bases, with 16 bases between. The CDR3 sequence is 14 residues long. CDR3 in amino acids: CASSKTQVGTEAFF. Here the CDR3 DNA reads TGTGCCAGCAGCAAGACCCAAGTTGGGACTGAAGCTTTCTTT.

The chain joins TRBV20-1 to TRBJ1-5; TRBD1 matches at 9 bases. Germline trimming cut 6 bases from V and 3 bases from J; bases unmatched to any gene: 3. Germline CDR1 DFQATT, CDR2 SNEGSKA (reference sequence). The CDR3 length is 13 residues. The CDR3 DNA sequence: TGCAGTGCCGGGACAGGGTACAATCAGCCCCAGCATTTT. Its protein is CSAGTGYNQPQHF.